A selection of T cell receptor beta chains follows, all from one sample in a study of PD-1 blockade in classical Hodgkin lymphoma. This table comes from immunoSEQ multiplex PCR, and its TCRdb copy is limited to in-frame clones, with some not included. Of approximately 26,000 clones listed, about 90% are singletons. The sample comprised CD4+ T cells from blood. All receptors derive from a human donor with classical Hodgkin lymphoma. Each CDR3 is given with its conserved first and last residue. Each record gives: CDR3 DNA, CDR3 protein, clone size, CDR3 length, D gene, V gene, J gene. D genes are given only for firm matches. Clone size, where shown, is once, few, many, or a class for clones that have expanded.

CDR3nt: TGTGCCAGCAGTGTCACTAGCGGGGGAAGCACCGGGGAGCTGTTTTTT; CDR3aa: CASSVTSGGSTGELFF; abundance: NA; len: 16; d_gene: TRBD2; v_gene: TRBV2; j_gene: TRBJ2-2
CDR3nt: TGTGCCAGCAGCTTGGGTTCGGGGCCCGGAACCTACGAGCAGTACTTC; CDR3aa: CASSLGSGPGTYEQYF; abundance: NA; len: 16; d_gene: NA; v_gene: TRBV7-2; j_gene: TRBJ2-7
CDR3nt: TGTGCCAGCAGCTTACAGCCAGCTCCAAACACTGAAGCTTTCTTT; CDR3aa: CASSLQPAPNTEAFF; abundance: NA; len: 15; d_gene: NA; v_gene: TRBV7-2; j_gene: TRBJ1-1
CDR3nt: TGTGCCATCAGTGGTCGGGTGGGGGGCAGCTCCTACGAGCAGTACTTC; CDR3aa: CAISGRVGGSSYEQYF; abundance: NA; len: 16; d_gene: NA; v_gene: TRBV10-3; j_gene: TRBJ2-7
CDR3nt: TGCGCCAGCAGCCCGAGCCGCCTCCGAAGCACTGAAGCTTTCTTT; CDR3aa: CASSPSRLRSTEAFF; abundance: NA; len: 15; d_gene: NA; v_gene: TRBV4-1; j_gene: TRBJ1-1
CDR3nt: TGTGCCAGCTCACCATTTCCCAGCGGGGGGTTCCCCTCCCAAGAGACCCAGTACTTC; CDR3aa: CASSPFPSGGFPSQETQYF; abundance: NA; len: 19; d_gene: TRBD2; v_gene: TRBV18; j_gene: TRBJ2-5
CDR3nt: TGTGCCAGCAGGATCGCGAATCAGCCCCAGCATTTT; CDR3aa: CASRIANQPQHF; abundance: NA; len: 12; d_gene: NA; v_gene: TRBV28; j_gene: TRBJ1-5
CDR3nt: TGTGCCAGCAGTGAACCAAAGAGGGGCATTGGAAACTCAGCTAATGAAAAACTGTTTTTT; CDR3aa: CASSEPKRGIGNSANEKLFF; abundance: NA; len: 20; d_gene: NA; v_gene: TRBV2; j_gene: TRBJ1-4
CDR3nt: TGTGCCAGCAGCTTAGCGCTCTGGGGGCCGAGTGAAGCTTTCTTT; CDR3aa: CASSLALWGPSEAFF; abundance: once; len: 15; d_gene: NA; v_gene: TRBV7-9; j_gene: TRBJ1-1
CDR3nt: TGTGCCAGCATACTCACCTACGAGCAGTACTTC; CDR3aa: CASILTYEQYF; abundance: NA; len: 11; d_gene: NA; v_gene: TRBV6-1; j_gene: TRBJ2-7
CDR3nt: TGTGCCAGCAGCTTAGCGGGGGCAGCAAACAATGAGCAGTTCTTC; CDR3aa: CASSLAGAANNEQFF; abundance: NA; len: 15; d_gene: NA; v_gene: TRBV7-2; j_gene: TRBJ2-1
CDR3nt: TGCGCCAGCAGTCAATATGTCGAAGCGGTTGGCTACACCTTC; CDR3aa: CASSQYVEAVGYTF; abundance: NA; len: 14; d_gene: NA; v_gene: TRBV23-1; j_gene: TRBJ1-2
CDR3nt: TGTGCCAGCAGCTTAAGTCCGGGCAGGGGATGGGAGACCCAGTACTTC; CDR3aa: CASSLSPGRGWETQYF; abundance: NA; len: 16; d_gene: NA; v_gene: TRBV11-2; j_gene: TRBJ2-5
CDR3nt: TGTGCCAGCAGCTTAGGGGTCAGAACCTCCTACGAGCAGTACTTC; CDR3aa: CASSLGVRTSYEQYF; abundance: NA; len: 15; d_gene: NA; v_gene: TRBV7-9; j_gene: TRBJ2-7
CDR3nt: TGTGCCAGTATCGGGGCAGCTGGGGCCAACGTCCTGACTTTC; CDR3aa: CASIGAAGANVLTF; abundance: NA; len: 14; d_gene: NA; v_gene: TRBV19; j_gene: TRBJ2-6
CDR3nt: TGCGCCAGCGGCCCCGGGGGGGGACGAGAGCAGTTCTTC; CDR3aa: CASGPGGGREQFF; abundance: NA; len: 13; d_gene: TRBD2; v_gene: TRBV10-1; j_gene: TRBJ2-1
CDR3nt: TGTGCCAGCATACGGGAAGGCGCAGATACGCAGTATTTT; CDR3aa: CASIREGADTQYF; abundance: NA; len: 13; d_gene: NA; v_gene: TRBV5-6; j_gene: TRBJ2-3
CDR3nt: TGTGCCAGCAGTTATCAAGACTCTGGGGCCAACGTCCTGACTTTC; CDR3aa: CASSYQDSGANVLTF; abundance: NA; len: 15; d_gene: NA; v_gene: TRBV14; j_gene: TRBJ2-6
CDR3nt: TGTGCCAGCAGCTTCCCCTTAGCGGGGCCCATTTTCACAGATACGCAGTATTTT; CDR3aa: CASSFPLAGPIFTDTQYF; abundance: NA; len: 18; d_gene: TRBD2; v_gene: TRBV7-2; j_gene: TRBJ2-3
CDR3nt: TGTGCCAGCAGCCCTCGTCGGGGGGCCACAGATACGCAGTATTTT; CDR3aa: CASSPRRGATDTQYF; abundance: NA; len: 15; d_gene: NA; v_gene: TRBV7-2; j_gene: TRBJ2-3
CDR3nt: TGTGCCAGCAGCTTAGCACTAGCGGGGGGGTTTTCAGGAAAGACCCAGTACTTC; CDR3aa: CASSLALAGGFSGKTQYF; abundance: NA; len: 18; d_gene: TRBD2; v_gene: TRBV7-8; j_gene: TRBJ2-5
CDR3nt: TGTGCCAGCAGTTGGGGGGGAAGAGAGACCCAGTACTTC; CDR3aa: CASSWGGRETQYF; abundance: NA; len: 13; d_gene: TRBD2; v_gene: TRBV28; j_gene: TRBJ2-5
CDR3nt: TGTGCCAGCAGCCTATACGGGACCCACAATGAGCAGTTCTTC; CDR3aa: CASSLYGTHNEQFF; abundance: NA; len: 14; d_gene: NA; v_gene: TRBV7-7; j_gene: TRBJ2-1
CDR3nt: TGCGCCAGCAGCGCGGCTAGCGGTAGCACAGATACGCAGTATTTT; CDR3aa: CASSAASGSTDTQYF; abundance: NA; len: 15; d_gene: TRBD2; v_gene: TRBV4-1; j_gene: TRBJ2-3
CDR3nt: TGTGCCTGGAGTGTATTAGGTGGGAATTCACCCCTCCACTTT; CDR3aa: CAWSVLGGNSPLHF; abundance: NA; len: 14; d_gene: NA; v_gene: TRBV30; j_gene: TRBJ1-6
CDR3nt: TGTGCCAGCAGCCAAGGGGGCCTTCCGGGACAGCAGTCCTACGAGCAGTACTTC; CDR3aa: CASSQGGLPGQQSYEQYF; abundance: NA; len: 18; d_gene: TRBD1; v_gene: TRBV14; j_gene: TRBJ2-7
CDR3nt: TGTGCCAGCAGTCTACTGCTGGTTGGCACTGAAGCTTTCTTT; CDR3aa: CASSLLLVGTEAFF; abundance: NA; len: 14; d_gene: NA; v_gene: TRBV28; j_gene: TRBJ1-1
CDR3nt: TGTGCCAGTAGTATAGGACAAGAGACCCAGTACTTC; CDR3aa: CASSIGQETQYF; abundance: NA; len: 12; d_gene: NA; v_gene: TRBV19; j_gene: TRBJ2-5
CDR3nt: TGTGCCAGCAGCTCAGGGATTGACTATGGCTACACCTTC; CDR3aa: CASSSGIDYGYTF; abundance: few; len: 13; d_gene: NA; v_gene: TRBV11-2; j_gene: TRBJ1-2
CDR3nt: TGTGCCAGCAGAAAGACAGGGATGGGAAACACCATATATTTT; CDR3aa: CASRKTGMGNTIYF; abundance: NA; len: 14; d_gene: TRBD1; v_gene: TRBV2; j_gene: TRBJ1-3
CDR3nt: TGTGCCGGCAGACAAACAGGGGGCATAAACATTCAGTACTTC; CDR3aa: CAGRQTGGINIQYF; abundance: once; len: 14; d_gene: TRBD1; v_gene: TRBV5-6; j_gene: TRBJ2-4
CDR3nt: TGTGCCAGCGTCGGGACAAGTGATTCACCCCTCCACTTT; CDR3aa: CASVGTSDSPLHF; abundance: NA; len: 13; d_gene: NA; v_gene: TRBV6-6; j_gene: TRBJ1-6